A selection of T cell receptor beta chains follows, all from one sample in a study of T cell responses to AZD1222 COVID-19 vaccine. Assay: immunoSEQ multiplex PCR; the TCRdb copy retains only in-frame clones and omits some. The sample consists of about 140,000 clones, around nine tenths of them appearing once. The material was peripheral blood, obtained on day 0 of AZD1222 vaccination. These receptor sequences come from an adult in good health. The CDR3 runs from the conserved cysteine through the conserved F or W. The D gene is left open where the match is weak. Where a row states a size, it is once, few, many or the class of an expanded clone; other rows omit it.

CDR3aa | CDR3nt | j_gene | d_gene | v_gene | abundance
CASTNRDRGEAFF | TGTGCCAGTACCAACAGGGATCGGGGTGAAGCTTTCTTT | TRBJ1-1 | . | TRBV19 | .
CASSTLGTSGGFSYEQYF | TGTGCCAGTAGTACCCTGGGGACTAGCGGGGGGTTCTCCTACGAGCAGTACTTC | TRBJ2-7 | TRBD2 | TRBV19 | .
CASSQTGRGNQPQHF | TGTGCCAGCTCACAGACAGGAAGGGGGAATCAGCCCCAGCATTTT | TRBJ1-5 | . | TRBV18 | once
CASQGLFYEQYF | TGCGCCAGCCAGGGGCTTTTCTACGAGCAGTACTTC | TRBJ2-7 | . | TRBV5-1 | .
CAIGEASTNEKLFF | TGTGCCATCGGGGAGGCATCAACTAATGAAAAACTGTTTTTT | TRBJ1-4 | . | TRBV10-3 | once
CAWSRGYEQYF | TGTGCCTGGTCTCGAGGGTACGAGCAGTACTTC | TRBJ2-7 | . | TRBV30 | once
CASSLDRRREAFF | TGTGCCAGCAGCTTGGACAGGCGCCGCGAAGCTTTCTTT | TRBJ1-1 | TRBD1 | TRBV11-1 | .
CSAQQGPEQYF | TGCAGTGCCCAACAGGGGCCCGAGCAGTACTTC | TRBJ2-7 | TRBD1 | TRBV20-1 | .
CASSPRFLYGYTF | TGTGCCAGCAGCCCAAGGTTCCTCTATGGCTACACCTTC | TRBJ1-2 | . | TRBV3-1/TRBV3-2 | .
CASSLPGVGEKLFF | TGTGCCAGCAGCTTACCCGGGGTCGGGGAAAAACTGTTTTTT | TRBJ1-4 | . | TRBV7-9 | .
CASMKGEIPFTDTQYF | TGCGCCAGCATGAAAGGGGAGATCCCTTTCACAGATACGCAGTATTTT | TRBJ2-3 | . | TRBV4-1 | .
CASSLGAGRGRQPQHF | TGTGCCAGCAGTTTAGGGGCAGGGAGGGGTCGTCAGCCCCAGCATTTT | TRBJ1-5 | . | TRBV28 | .
CASSLAGIKLFF | TGTGCCAGCAGTTTAGCAGGGATAAAACTGTTTTTT | TRBJ1-4 | . | TRBV12-3/TRBV12-4 | .
CASRTTGLATYEQYF | TGTGCCAGTAGAACGACAGGGTTGGCCACCTACGAGCAGTACTTC | TRBJ2-7 | TRBD1 | TRBV19 | .
CASSLGPANTEAFF | TGTGCCAGCAGCCTCGGGCCTGCGAACACTGAAGCTTTCTTT | TRBJ1-1 | . | TRBV9 | .
CASRSSSTDTQYF | TGTGCCAGCAGGTCGAGCTCCACAGATACGCAGTATTTT | TRBJ2-3 | . | TRBV7-9 | .
CASSVGSTDTQYF | TGTGCCAGCAGCGTGGGTAGCACAGATACGCAGTATTTT | TRBJ2-3 | . | TRBV9 | once
CASSRAPLGQGYGYTF | TGTGCCAGCAGCCGCGCCCCGCTCGGACAGGGCTATGGCTACACCTTC | TRBJ1-2 | TRBD1 | TRBV3-1/TRBV3-2 | .
CASSSTQGPAEAFF | TGTGCCAGCAGCTCCACCCAAGGACCGGCTGAAGCTTTCTTT | TRBJ1-1 | . | TRBV7-9 | .
CASSESLTVAYEQYF | TGTGCCAGCAGTGAATCCCTGACGGTCGCTTACGAGCAGTACTTC | TRBJ2-7 | . | TRBV6-1 | .
CASSLAPGWETQYF | TGTGCCAGCAGCTTAGCCCCGGGATGGGAGACCCAGTACTTC | TRBJ2-5 | . | TRBV7-2 | .
CASQGEYSGYTF | TGTGCCAGCCAAGGGGAGTACAGTGGCTACACCTTC | TRBJ1-2 | . | TRBV27 | .
CASSMGQATGELFF | TGTGCCAGTAGTATGGGACAGGCTACCGGGGAGCTGTTTTTT | TRBJ2-2 | TRBD1 | TRBV19 | .
CAWTDGTRDEQYF | TGTGCCTGGACCGATGGGACCCGGGACGAGCAGTACTTC | TRBJ2-7 | . | TRBV30 | .
CASSSSGEGTEAFF | TGTGCCAGCAGTTCTAGCGGGGAAGGAACTGAAGCTTTCTTT | TRBJ1-1 | . | TRBV7-6 | .
CASTSTSGSKNEQFF | TGTGCCAGTACATCCACTAGCGGGAGTAAAAATGAGCAGTTCTTC | TRBJ2-1 | TRBD2 | TRBV19 | .
CASSLSDPDTQYF | TGTGCCAGTAGTCTGAGCGACCCAGATACGCAGTATTTT | TRBJ2-3 | . | TRBV19 | .
CASSPRTGSSYEQYF | TGTGCCAGCAGTCCCCGGACAGGTTCTTCCTACGAGCAGTACTTC | TRBJ2-7 | TRBD1 | TRBV27 | .
CASSSQGFYGYTF | TGTGCCAGCAGCTCACAGGGGTTCTATGGCTACACCTTC | TRBJ1-2 | TRBD1 | TRBV5-5 | .
CASSLATGPGQPQHF | TGTGCCAGCAGCTTGGCGACAGGGCCAGGCCAGCCCCAGCATTTT | TRBJ1-5 | TRBD1 | TRBV5-6 | .
CASSQRPQGAINEKLFF | TGTGCCAGCAGCCAACGTCCGCAGGGGGCGATTAATGAAAAACTGTTTTTT | TRBJ1-4 | TRBD1 | TRBV14 | once
CASSYDWWSEQYF | TGTGCCAGCAGTTATGATTGGTGGAGCGAGCAGTACTTC | TRBJ2-7 | . | TRBV6-5 | few
CASSREYNSPLHF | TGTGCCAGCAGTCGGGAGTATAATTCACCCCTCCACTTT | TRBJ1-6 | . | TRBV28 | .
CASSEALSGDEQFF | TGTGCCAGCAGTGAAGCGCTTTCGGGGGATGAGCAGTTCTTC | TRBJ2-1 | . | TRBV2 | .
CASSYWGRGAFF | TGTGCCAGCAGTTACTGGGGCCGGGGGGCTTTCTTT | TRBJ1-1 | . | TRBV6-5 | .
CASSPPQGRQEKLFF | TGTGCCAGCTCACCACCCCAGGGTCGACAAGAAAAACTGTTTTTT | TRBJ1-4 | . | TRBV18 | .
CARSWVSSGRNFGELFF | TGTGCCAGAAGCTGGGTGTCTAGCGGGAGGAATTTCGGGGAGCTGTTTTTT | TRBJ2-2 | TRBD2 | TRBV5-3 | .
CASSLQGQDQPQHF | TGTGCCAGCAGTCTTCAGGGGCAGGATCAGCCCCAGCATTTT | TRBJ1-5 | . | TRBV28 | once
CSASLWGTSGRASYEQYF | TGCAGTGCTAGTCTCTGGGGGACTAGCGGGAGGGCCTCCTACGAGCAGTACTTC | TRBJ2-7 | TRBD2 | TRBV20-1 | .
CASSPRGSDTEAFF | TGTGCCAGCAGCCCCCGAGGGTCGGACACTGAAGCTTTCTTT | TRBJ1-1 | . | TRBV7-9 | .
CATSRDLGGNQPQHF | TGTGCCACCAGCAGAGATTTAGGAGGAAATCAGCCCCAGCATTTT | TRBJ1-5 | . | TRBV15 | .
CASSSGAAYNEQFF | TGCGCCAGCAGTTCTGGAGCGGCCTACAATGAGCAGTTCTTC | TRBJ2-1 | . | TRBV5-1 | .
CASSLTGGVFEQYF | TGCGCCAGCAGCTTGACAGGGGGGGTTTTCGAGCAGTACTTC | TRBJ2-7 | . | TRBV5-1 | .
CASSLSAGPSTDTQYF | TGTGCCAGCAGCTTAAGCGCAGGACCCAGCACAGATACGCAGTATTTT | TRBJ2-3 | . | TRBV11-2 | .
CASSLGYEQYF | TGTGCCAGCAGCTTGGGATACGAGCAGTACTTC | TRBJ2-7 | . | TRBV5-4 | .
CASSWGVAGTYEQYF | TGTGCCAGCAGTTGGGGGGTAGCGGGGACCTACGAGCAGTACTTC | TRBJ2-7 | TRBD2 | TRBV28 | once
CASSLNDPSTYNEQFF | TGTGCCAGCAGCTTAAATGATCCTAGTACCTACAATGAGCAGTTCTTC | TRBJ2-1 | . | TRBV7-9 | .